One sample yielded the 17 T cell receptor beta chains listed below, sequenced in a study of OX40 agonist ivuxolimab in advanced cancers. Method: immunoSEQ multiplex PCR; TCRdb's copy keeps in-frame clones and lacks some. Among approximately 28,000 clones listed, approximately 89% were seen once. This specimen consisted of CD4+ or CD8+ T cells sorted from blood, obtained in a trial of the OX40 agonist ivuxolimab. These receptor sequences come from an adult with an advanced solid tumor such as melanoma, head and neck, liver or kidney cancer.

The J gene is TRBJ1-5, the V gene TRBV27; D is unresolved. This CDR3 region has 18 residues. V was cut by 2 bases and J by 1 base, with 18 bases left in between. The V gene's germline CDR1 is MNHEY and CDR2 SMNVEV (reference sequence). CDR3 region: CASSLTSPLYRSNQPQHF. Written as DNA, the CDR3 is TGTGCCAGCAGTTTAACGAGTCCCCTGTATCGGAGCAATCAGCCCCAGCATTTT.

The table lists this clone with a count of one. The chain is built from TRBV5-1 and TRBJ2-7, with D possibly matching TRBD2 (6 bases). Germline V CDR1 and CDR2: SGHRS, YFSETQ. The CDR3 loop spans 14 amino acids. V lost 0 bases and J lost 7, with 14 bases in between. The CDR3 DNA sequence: TGCGCCAGCAGCTTGGCCGTGGGGGGAGAAGAGCAGTACTTC. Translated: CASSLAVGGEEQYF.

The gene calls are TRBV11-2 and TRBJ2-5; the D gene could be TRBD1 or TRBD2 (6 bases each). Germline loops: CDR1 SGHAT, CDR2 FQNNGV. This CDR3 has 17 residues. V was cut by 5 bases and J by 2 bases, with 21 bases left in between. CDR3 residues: CASSPGFWGANQETQYF. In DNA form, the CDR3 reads TGTGCCAGCAGCCCGGGCTTTTGGGGGGCTAATCAAGAGACCCAGTACTTC.

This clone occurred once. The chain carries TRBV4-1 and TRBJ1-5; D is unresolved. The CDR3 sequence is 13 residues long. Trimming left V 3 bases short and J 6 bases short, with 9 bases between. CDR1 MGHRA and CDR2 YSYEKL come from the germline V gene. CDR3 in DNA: TGCGCCAGCAGCCATAACGCAGTTCAGCCCCAGCATTTT. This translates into CASSHNAVQPQHF.

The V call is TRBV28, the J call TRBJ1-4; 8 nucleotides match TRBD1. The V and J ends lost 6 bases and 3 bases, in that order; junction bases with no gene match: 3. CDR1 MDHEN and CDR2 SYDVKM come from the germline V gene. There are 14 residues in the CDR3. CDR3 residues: CASRLQGANEKLFF. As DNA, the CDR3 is TGTGCCAGCAGACTACAGGGGGCTAATGAAAAACTGTTTTTT. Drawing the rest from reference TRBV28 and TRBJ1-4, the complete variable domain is DVKVTQSSRYLVKRTGEKVFLECVQDMDHENMFWYRQDPGLGLRLIYFSYDVKMKEKGDIPEGYSVSREKKERFSLILESASTNQTSMYLCASRLQGANEKLFFGSGTQLSVL.

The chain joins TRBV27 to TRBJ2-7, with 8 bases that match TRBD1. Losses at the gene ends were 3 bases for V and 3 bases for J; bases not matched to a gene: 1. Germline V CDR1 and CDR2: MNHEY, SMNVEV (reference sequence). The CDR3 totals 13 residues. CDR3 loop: CASSFGQGYEQYF. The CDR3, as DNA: TGTGCCAGCAGTTTCGGACAGGGCTACGAGCAGTACTTC.

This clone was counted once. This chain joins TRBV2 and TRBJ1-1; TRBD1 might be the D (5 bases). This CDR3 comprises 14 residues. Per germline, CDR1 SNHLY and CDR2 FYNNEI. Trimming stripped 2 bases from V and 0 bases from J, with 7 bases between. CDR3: CASSERGLNTEAFF. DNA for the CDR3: TGTGCCAGCAGTGAAAGGGGTTTGAACACTGAAGCTTTCTTT.

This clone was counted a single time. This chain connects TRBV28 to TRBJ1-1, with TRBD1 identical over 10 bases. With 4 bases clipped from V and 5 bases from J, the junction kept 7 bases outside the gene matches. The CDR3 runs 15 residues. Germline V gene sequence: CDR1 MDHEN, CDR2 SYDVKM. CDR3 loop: CASSYRQGAYTEAFF. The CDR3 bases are TGTGCCAGCAGTTATCGACAGGGGGCATATACTGAAGCTTTCTTT. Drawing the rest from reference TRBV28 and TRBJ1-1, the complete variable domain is DVKVTQSSRYLVKRTGEKVFLECVQDMDHENMFWYRQDPGLGLRLIYFSYDVKMKEKGDIPEGYSVSREKKERFSLILESASTNQTSMYLCASSYRQGAYTEAFFGQGTRLTVV.

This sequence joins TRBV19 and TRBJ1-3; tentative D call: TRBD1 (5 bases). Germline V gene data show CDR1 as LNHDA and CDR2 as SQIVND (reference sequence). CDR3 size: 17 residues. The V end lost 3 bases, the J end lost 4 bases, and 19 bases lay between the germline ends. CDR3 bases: TGTGCCAGTAGTATCGGGATAGAATCAGGGTCCGGAAACACCATATATTTT. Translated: CASSIGIESGSGNTIYF.

In DNA, the CDR3 is TGTGCCTGGAGCCCTATCGCCACTGAAGCTTTCTTT. Protein sequence: CAWSPIATEAFF. V usage is TRBV30 and J usage is TRBJ1-1; no firm D call. Germline assignment: CDR1 GTSNPN and CDR2 SVGIG (reference sequence). This CDR3 spans 12 amino acids. Trimming took off 3 bases at V and 4 bases at J, with 9 bases between the two ends. Variable domain in full (rest from reference TRBV30 and TRBJ1-1): SQTIHQWPATLVQPVGSPLSLECTVEGTSNPNLYWYRQAAGRGLQLLFYSVGIGQISSEVPQNLSASRPQDRQFILSSKKLLLSDSGFYLCAWSPIATEAFFGQGTRLTVV.

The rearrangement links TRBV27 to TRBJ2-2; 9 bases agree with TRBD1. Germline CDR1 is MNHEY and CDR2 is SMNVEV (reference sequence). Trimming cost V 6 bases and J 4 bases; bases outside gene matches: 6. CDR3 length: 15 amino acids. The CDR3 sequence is CASSTGQGLTGELFF. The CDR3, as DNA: TGTGCCAGCAGCACGGGACAGGGCCTCACCGGGGAGCTGTTTTTT.

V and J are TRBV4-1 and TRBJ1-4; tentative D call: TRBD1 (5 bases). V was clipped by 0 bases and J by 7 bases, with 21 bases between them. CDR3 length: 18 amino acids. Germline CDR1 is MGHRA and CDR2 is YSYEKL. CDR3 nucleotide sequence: TGCGCCAGCAGCCAAGAGGGCGCGCTTGGCAGGGAAGTTGAAAAACTGTTTTTT. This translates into CASSQEGALGREVEKLFF.

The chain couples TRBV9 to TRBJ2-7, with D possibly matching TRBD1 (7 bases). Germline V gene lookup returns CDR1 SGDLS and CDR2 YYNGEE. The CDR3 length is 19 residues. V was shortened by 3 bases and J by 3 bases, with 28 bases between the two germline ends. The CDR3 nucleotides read TGTGCCAGCAGCGGGAGGGGGCGCGCCCTCGGGGACACCGACTACGAGCAGTACTTC. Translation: CASSGRGRALGDTDYEQYF.

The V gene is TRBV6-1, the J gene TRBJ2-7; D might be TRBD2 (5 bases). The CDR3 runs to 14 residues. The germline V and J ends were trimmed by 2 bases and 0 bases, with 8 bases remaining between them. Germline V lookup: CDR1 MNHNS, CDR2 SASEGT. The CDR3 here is CASSELGSSYEQYF. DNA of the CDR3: TGTGCCAGCAGTGAACTAGGGAGCTCCTACGAGCAGTACTTC.

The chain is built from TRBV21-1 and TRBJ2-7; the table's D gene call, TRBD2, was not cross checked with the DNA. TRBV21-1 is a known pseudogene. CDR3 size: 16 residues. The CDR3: CASSKAPKRSSYEQYF. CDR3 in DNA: TGTGCCAGCAGCAAAGCGCCGAAACGGTCATCCTACGAGCAGTACTTC.

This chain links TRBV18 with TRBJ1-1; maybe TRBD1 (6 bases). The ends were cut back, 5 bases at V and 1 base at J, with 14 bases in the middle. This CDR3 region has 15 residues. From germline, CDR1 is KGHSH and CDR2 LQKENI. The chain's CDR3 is CASSVQGLTNTEAFF. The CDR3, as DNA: TGTGCCAGCTCAGTACAGGGTCTTACGAACACTGAAGCTTTCTTT.

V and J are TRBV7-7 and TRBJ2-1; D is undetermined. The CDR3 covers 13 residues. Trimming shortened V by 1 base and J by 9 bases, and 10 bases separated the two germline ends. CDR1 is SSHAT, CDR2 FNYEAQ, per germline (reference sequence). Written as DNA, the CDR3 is TGTGCCAGCAGCTTAGGGTCGATGGGTGAGCAGTTCTTC. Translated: CASSLGSMGEQFF.